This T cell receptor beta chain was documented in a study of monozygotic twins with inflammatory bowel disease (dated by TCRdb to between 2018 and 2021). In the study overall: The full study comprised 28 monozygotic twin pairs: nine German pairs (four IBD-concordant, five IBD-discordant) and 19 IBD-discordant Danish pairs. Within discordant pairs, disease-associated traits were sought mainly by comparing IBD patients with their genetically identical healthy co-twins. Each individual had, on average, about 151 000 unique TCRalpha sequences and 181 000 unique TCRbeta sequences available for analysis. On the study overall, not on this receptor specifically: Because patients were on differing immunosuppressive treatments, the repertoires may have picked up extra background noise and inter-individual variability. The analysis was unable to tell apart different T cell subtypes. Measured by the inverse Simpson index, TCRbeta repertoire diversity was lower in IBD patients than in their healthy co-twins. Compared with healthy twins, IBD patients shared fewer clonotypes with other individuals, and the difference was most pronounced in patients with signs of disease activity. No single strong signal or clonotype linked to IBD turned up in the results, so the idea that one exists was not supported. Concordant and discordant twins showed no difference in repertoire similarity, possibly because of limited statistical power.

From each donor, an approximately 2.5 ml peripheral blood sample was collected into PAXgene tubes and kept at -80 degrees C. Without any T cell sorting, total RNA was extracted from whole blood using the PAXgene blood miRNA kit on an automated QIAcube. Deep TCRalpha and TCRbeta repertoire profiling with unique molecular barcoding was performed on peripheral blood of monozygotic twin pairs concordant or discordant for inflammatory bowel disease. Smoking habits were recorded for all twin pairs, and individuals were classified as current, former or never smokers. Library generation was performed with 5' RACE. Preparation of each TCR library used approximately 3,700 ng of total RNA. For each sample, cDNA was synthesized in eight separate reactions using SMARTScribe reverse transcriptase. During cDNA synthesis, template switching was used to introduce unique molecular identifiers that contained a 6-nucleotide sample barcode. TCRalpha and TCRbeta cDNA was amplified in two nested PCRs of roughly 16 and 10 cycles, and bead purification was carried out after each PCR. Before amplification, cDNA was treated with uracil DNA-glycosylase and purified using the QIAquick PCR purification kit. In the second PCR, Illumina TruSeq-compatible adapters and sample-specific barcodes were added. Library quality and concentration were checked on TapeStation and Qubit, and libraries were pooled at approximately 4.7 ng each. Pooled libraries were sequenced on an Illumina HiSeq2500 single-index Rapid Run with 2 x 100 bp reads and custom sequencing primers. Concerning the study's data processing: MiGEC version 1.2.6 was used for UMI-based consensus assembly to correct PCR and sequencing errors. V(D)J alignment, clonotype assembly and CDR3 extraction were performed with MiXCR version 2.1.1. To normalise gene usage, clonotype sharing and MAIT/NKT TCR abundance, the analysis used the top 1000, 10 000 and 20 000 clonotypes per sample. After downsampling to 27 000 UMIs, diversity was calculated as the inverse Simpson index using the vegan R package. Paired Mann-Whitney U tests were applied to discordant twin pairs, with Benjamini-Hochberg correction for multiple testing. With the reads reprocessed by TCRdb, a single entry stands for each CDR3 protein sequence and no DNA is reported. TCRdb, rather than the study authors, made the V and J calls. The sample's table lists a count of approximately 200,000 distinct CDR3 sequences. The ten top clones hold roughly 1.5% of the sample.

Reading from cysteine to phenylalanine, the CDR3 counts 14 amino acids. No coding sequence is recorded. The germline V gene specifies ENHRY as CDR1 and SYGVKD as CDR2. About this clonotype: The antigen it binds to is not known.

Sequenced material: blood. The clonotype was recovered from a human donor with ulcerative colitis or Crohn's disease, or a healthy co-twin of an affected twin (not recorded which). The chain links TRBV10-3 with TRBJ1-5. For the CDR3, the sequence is CAISVSGFNQPQHF.